Reported below is one TCR beta chain. Its antigen is unknown. The method was immunoSEQ multiplex PCR; TCRdb's version includes in-frame clones alone and lacks a portion of them. The sample yields 100,000 to 150,000 clones, roughly 92% seen once. The sample comes from a study of T cell responses to AZD1222 COVID-19 vaccine. Overall study context: Second-dose recipients at about 4 or about 12 weeks were treated as one pooled group.

The V end was cut by 4 bases, the J end by 2 bases, with 11 bases between. Germline lookup yields CDR1 GTSNPN and CDR2 SVGIG (reference sequence). The length of the CDR3 is 13 residues. Whole-study findings and limits: Distributed over spike, vaccine-associated CD4 TCRs predominated at 160-218 and 743-854. Clonal diversity was possibly underestimated, and the donors were mostly white British, with more females. Spike-specific TCRs gained breadth and depth after people received two AZD1222 doses.

This sequence was found in an adult in good health. The material was peripheral blood, obtained on day 0 of AZD1222 vaccination. This chain uses TRBV30 with TRBJ1-1; D is perhaps TRBD1 (5 bases). The CDR3: CAWTRGDNTEAFF. In DNA form, the CDR3 reads TGTGCCTGGACCAGAGGGGATAACACTGAAGCTTTCTTT.